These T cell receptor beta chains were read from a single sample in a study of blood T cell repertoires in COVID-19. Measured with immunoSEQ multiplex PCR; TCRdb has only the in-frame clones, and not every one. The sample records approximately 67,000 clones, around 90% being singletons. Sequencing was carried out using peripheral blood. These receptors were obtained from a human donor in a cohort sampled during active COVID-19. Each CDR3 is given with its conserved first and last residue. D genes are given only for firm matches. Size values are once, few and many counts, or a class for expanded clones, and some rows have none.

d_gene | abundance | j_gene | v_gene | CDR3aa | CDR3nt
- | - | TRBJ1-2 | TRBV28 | CASSWTGVYGYTF | TGTGCCAGCAGTTGGACCGGGGTCTATGGCTACACCTTC
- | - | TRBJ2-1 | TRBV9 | CASTRGDSSEQFF | TGTGCCAGCACGCGCGGGGATAGCAGTGAGCAGTTCTTC
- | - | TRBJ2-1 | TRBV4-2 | CASSQRGEAYNEQFF | TGTGCCAGCAGCCAGCGGGGCGAAGCCTACAATGAGCAGTTCTTC
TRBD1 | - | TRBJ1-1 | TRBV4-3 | CASSQLDRGKAFF | TGCGCCAGCAGCCAACTGGACAGGGGTAAAGCTTTCTTT
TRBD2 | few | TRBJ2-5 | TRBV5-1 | CASSLPGTSGGQETQYF | TGCGCCAGCAGCTTGCCCGGGACTAGCGGGGGTCAAGAGACCCAGTACTTC
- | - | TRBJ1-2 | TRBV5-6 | CASRYASVYGYTF | TGTGCCAGCAGGTATGCTTCAGTGTATGGCTACACCTTC
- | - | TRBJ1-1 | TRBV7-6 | CASSSSGPTEAFF | TGTGCCAGCAGCTCCAGCGGCCCTACTGAAGCTTTCTTT
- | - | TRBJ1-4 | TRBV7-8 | CASSFWTDNEKLFF | TGTGCCAGCAGCTTTTGGACAGATAATGAAAAACTGTTTTTT
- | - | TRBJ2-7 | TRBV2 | CASRGIGGSSYEQYF | TGTGCCAGCAGGGGGATTGGGGGGAGCTCCTACGAGCAGTACTTC
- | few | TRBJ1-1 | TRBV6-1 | CASSENGAGRTEAFF | TGTGCCAGCAGTGAAAACGGAGCAGGGAGGACTGAAGCTTTCTTT
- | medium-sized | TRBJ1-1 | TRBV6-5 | CASKSGTEAFF | TGTGCCAGTAAGTCCGGGACAGAAGCTTTCTTT
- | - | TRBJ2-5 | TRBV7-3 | CASSRGEGETQYF | TGTGCCAGCAGCCGAGGCGAGGGAGAGACCCAGTACTTC
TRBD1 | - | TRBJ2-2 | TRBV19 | CASSPGQGSITGELFF | TGTGCCAGTAGTCCGGGACAGGGCTCGATCACCGGGGAGCTGTTTTTT
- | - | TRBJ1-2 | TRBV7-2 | CASSLGPGWSSGYTF | TGTGCCAGCAGCTTAGGTCCAGGGTGGAGTTCAGGCTACACCTTC
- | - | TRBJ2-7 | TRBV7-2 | CASSLGRNEQYF | TGTGCCAGCAGCTTAGGCAGGAACGAGCAGTACTTC
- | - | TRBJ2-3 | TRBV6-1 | CASSDFRDTQYF | TGTGCCAGCAGTGATTTCAGGGATACGCAGTATTTT
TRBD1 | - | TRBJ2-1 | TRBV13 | CASSFARDRDFNEQFF | TGTGCCAGCAGCTTCGCCCGGGACAGAGATTTCAATGAGCAGTTCTTC
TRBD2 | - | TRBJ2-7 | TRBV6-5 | CASSKTSGEFKQYF | TGTGCCAGCAGTAAGACTAGCGGGGAATTCAAGCAGTACTTC
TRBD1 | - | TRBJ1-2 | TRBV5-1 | CASSQLQGIGDYGYTF | TGCGCCAGCAGCCAACTACAGGGGATTGGCGACTATGGCTACACCTTC
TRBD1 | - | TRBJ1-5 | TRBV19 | CASNLQGSNQPQHF | TGTGCCAGTAACCTACAGGGGAGCAATCAGCCCCAGCATTTT
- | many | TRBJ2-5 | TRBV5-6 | CASSLGPGPGETQYF | TGTGCCAGCAGCTTGGGTCCCGGGCCGGGGGAGACCCAGTACTTC
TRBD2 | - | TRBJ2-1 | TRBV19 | CASMRLAGNLYNEQFF | TGTGCCAGTATGAGACTAGCGGGAAATCTCTACAATGAGCAGTTCTTC
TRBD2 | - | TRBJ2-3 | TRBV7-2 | CASSLGGGSLGTDTQYF | TGTGCCAGCAGCCTCGGGGGGGGGTCCCTCGGCACAGATACGCAGTATTTT
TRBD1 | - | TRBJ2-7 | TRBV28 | CASSFRGREQYF | TGTGCCAGCAGTTTCAGGGGGCGGGAGCAGTACTTC
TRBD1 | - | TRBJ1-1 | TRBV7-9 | CASSAGDRLNTEAFF | TGTGCCAGCAGCGCGGGGGACAGGCTGAACACTGAAGCTTTCTTT
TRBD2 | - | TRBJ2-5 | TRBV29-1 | CSVEGGPGTSGAKYQETQYF | TGCAGCGTTGAGGGGGGGCCCGGGACTAGCGGAGCCAAGTACCAAGAGACCCAGTACTTC
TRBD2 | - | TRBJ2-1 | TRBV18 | CASSPQEVAGGVNEQFF | TGTGCCAGCTCACCGCAAGAGGTAGCGGGAGGTGTGAATGAGCAGTTCTTC
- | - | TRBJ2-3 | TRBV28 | CASTQQGAGTDTQYF | TGTGCCAGCACCCAACAAGGGGCGGGCACAGATACGCAGTATTTT
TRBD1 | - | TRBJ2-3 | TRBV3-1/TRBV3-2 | CASSLPMTGGGTDTQYF | TGTGCCAGCAGCCTCCCAATGACAGGGGGCGGCACAGATACGCAGTATTTT
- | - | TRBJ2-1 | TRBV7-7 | CASSLGATIYNEQFF | TGTGCTAGCAGCTTAGGGGCTACCATTTACAATGAGCAGTTCTTC
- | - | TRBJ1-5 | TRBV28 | CASQRLGNQPQHF | TGTGCCAGCCAAAGGCTAGGCAATCAGCCCCAGCATTTT
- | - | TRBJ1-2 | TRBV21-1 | CATVSDRRYGYTF | TGTGCCACCGTGTCGGACAGGAGATATGGCTACACCTTC
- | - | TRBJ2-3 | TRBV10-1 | CASSETHGTSSRDTQYF | TGCGCCAGCAGTGAGACACACGGGACTTCGAGCAGAGATACGCAGTATTTT
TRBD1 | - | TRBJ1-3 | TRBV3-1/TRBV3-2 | CASSQDTVQGARAGNTIYF | TGTGCCAGCAGCCAAGATACGGTACAGGGGGCAAGAGCTGGAAACACCATATATTTT
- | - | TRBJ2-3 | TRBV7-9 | CASSLGRGGSTDTQYF | TGTGCCAGCAGCTTAGGTCGCGGCGGTAGCACAGATACGCAGTATTTT
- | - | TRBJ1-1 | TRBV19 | CASSNYRVLGLNTEAFF | TGTGCCAGTAGTAACTACAGGGTATTGGGTCTGAACACTGAAGCTTTCTTT
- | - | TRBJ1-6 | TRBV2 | CASKPNNSPLHF | TGTGCCAGCAAACCTAATAATTCACCCCTCCACTTT
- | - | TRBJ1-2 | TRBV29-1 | CSVEPGVGYTF | TGCAGCGTTGAGCCAGGGGTTGGCTACACCTTC
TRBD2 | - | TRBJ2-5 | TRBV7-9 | CASSLRREGPRTQYF | TGTGCCAGCAGCTTAAGGCGGGAGGGCCCCAGGACCCAGTACTTC
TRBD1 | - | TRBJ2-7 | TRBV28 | CASNRQGGLHEQYF | TGTGCCAGCAATAGACAGGGGGGACTCCACGAGCAGTACTTC
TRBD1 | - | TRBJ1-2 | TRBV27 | CASRKTGVTYGYTF | TGTGCCAGCAGGAAGACAGGGGTGACCTATGGCTACACCTTC
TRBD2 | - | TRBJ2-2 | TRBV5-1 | CASRTLAGVTGELFF | TGCGCCAGCAGGACACTAGCGGGGGTGACCGGGGAGCTGTTTTTT
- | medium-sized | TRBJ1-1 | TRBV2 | CASSEEGNTEAFF | TGTGCCAGCAGTGAGGAGGGGAACACTGAAGCTTTCTTT
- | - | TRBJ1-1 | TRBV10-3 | CAISLQGHEAFF | TGTGCCATCAGCCTACAGGGTCATGAAGCTTTCTTT
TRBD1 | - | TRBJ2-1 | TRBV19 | CASRGQINNEQFF | TGTGCCAGTAGGGGACAGATAAACAATGAGCAGTTCTTC
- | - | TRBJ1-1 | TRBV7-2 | CASSLGGSTEAFF | TGTGCCAGCAGCTTGGGGGGGAGCACTGAAGCTTTCTTT
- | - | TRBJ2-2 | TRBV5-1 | CASSLLGATGELFF | TGCGCCAGCAGCTTGCTAGGGGCCACCGGGGAGCTGTTTTTT
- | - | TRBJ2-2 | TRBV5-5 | CASSTSAGSGTGELFF | TGTGCCAGCAGTACCTCCGCGGGCTCCGGGACCGGGGAGCTGTTTTTT